The source of this T cell receptor beta chain is a study of identifying expanded T cells in peripheral blood. The repertoire was sequenced with immunoSEQ multiplex PCR; TCRdb's copy has only in-frame clones and lacks some. There are about 86,000 clones in the sample; approximately 81% occur only once, and around 4.5% lies in the top ten. Findings of the study overall: About 1.2 clones differed between technical replicates, versus about 17 and 20 over time. Two-week clone count variance significantly increased as total template count grew.

Collection occurred without any documented infections or immune events in donors. After removal of 3 bases from V and 4 bases from J, the junction contained 9 bases not matched to a gene. The CDR3 has 16 residues. Germline V lookup: CDR1 MNHNS, CDR2 SASEGT. This clone appeared a single time. Antigen unknown. This clonotype was sampled from a person aged 18-70 years in good health. The chain is built from TRBV6-1 and TRBJ1-1, with 9 bases fitting TRBD1. What was sequenced was blood. The CDR3 is CASSDPSTGGITEAFF. CDR3 nucleotides: TGTGCCAGCAGTGATCCTTCAACAGGGGGCATCACTGAAGCTTTCTTT.